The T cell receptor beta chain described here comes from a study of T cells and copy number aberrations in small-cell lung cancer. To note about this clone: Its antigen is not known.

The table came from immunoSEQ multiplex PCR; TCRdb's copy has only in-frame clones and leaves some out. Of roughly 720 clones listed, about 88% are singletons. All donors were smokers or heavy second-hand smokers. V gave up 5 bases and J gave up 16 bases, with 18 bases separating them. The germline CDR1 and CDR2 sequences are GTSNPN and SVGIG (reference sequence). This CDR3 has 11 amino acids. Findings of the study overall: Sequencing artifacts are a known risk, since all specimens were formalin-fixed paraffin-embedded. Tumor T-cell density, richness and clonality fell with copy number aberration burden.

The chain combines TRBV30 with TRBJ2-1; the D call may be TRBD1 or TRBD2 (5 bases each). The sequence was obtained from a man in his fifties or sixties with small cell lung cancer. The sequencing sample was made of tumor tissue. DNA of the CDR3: TGTGCCTGGGCTGACAGAGGGCTCTTATTCTTC. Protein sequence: CAWADRGLLFF.